These 26 T cell receptor beta chains originate from one sample sequenced in a study of cytomegalovirus exposure and HLA in healthy donors. A multiplex PCR was run with 60 Vbeta primers and 13 Jbeta primers. Clones were read by immunoSEQ multiplex PCR, and TCRdb kept only the in-frame ones, dropping some. The sample consists of about 140,000 clones, roughly 80% of them appearing once. The material sequenced was PBMCs. The receptors originated from a man in his forties in good health and CMV-seropositive.

The chain has TRBV7-9 and TRBJ2-7; perhaps TRBD1 as D (6 bases). Germline CDR1 SEHNR, CDR2 FQNEAQ (reference sequence). There are 13 residues in the CDR3. V was trimmed by 5 bases and J by 6 bases, leaving 14 bases between them. CDR3 nucleotides: TGTGCCAGCAGCCGAGCGACAGGCGGCGAGCAGTACTTC. Encoded protein: CASSRATGGEQYF.

The chain couples TRBV30 to TRBJ2-7; weak D call: TRBD2 (6 bases). The germline V gene encodes CDR1 GTSNPN and CDR2 SVGIG (reference sequence). CDR3 length equals 11 residues. V was trimmed by 3 bases and J by 4 bases, leaving 7 bases between them. CDR3 in amino acids: CAWRLAYEQYF. The CDR3 DNA reads TGTGCCTGGAGACTAGCATACGAGCAGTACTTC.

This chain joins TRBV15 and TRBJ2-1, with TRBD2 identical over 13 bases. V was clipped by 5 bases and J by 3 bases; unmatched bases: 1. The CDR3 extends over 15 amino acids. From germline, CDR1 is LNHNV and CDR2 YYDKDF (reference sequence). The CDR3 loop reads CATSRTSGGYNEQFF. In nucleotides, the CDR3 is TGTGCCACCAGCCGGACTAGCGGGGGCTACAATGAGCAGTTCTTC. The variable domain in full, with the rest retrieved from reference TRBV15 and TRBJ2-1, is DAMVIQNPRYQVTQFGKPVTLSCSQTLNHNVMYWYQQKSSQAPKLLFHYYDKDFNNEADTPDNFQSRRPNTSFCFLDIRSPGLGDTAMYLCATSRTSGGYNEQFFGPGTRLTVL.

There are a few counts of this clone. V usage is TRBV7-9 and J usage is TRBJ1-2; D is unclear. This CDR3 is 14 amino acids long. Per the germline V gene, CDR1 is SEHNR and CDR2 is FQNEAQ (reference sequence). V was trimmed by 5 bases and J by 6 bases, leaving 16 bases between them. The CDR3 DNA reads TGTGCCAGCAGCCCTGGCTGGCAAGTCAATGGCTACACCTTC. Residues: CASSPGWQVNGYTF.

The CDR3 region has the DNA TGTGCCAGCAGTGAAGGGACTATGCAGTATTTT. Its protein is CASSEGTMQYF. V is TRBV6-1 and J is TRBJ2-3; tentatively, D is TRBD2 (6 bases). The CDR3 is 11 amino acids. The germline V gene encodes CDR1 MNHNS and CDR2 SASEGT. Deletions cut 1 base from V and 11 bases from J, with 7 bases between.

This sequence joins TRBV19 and TRBJ2-3; 7 nucleotides agree with TRBD2. Germline CDR1 reads LNHDA; CDR2 reads SQIVND (reference sequence). The trim removed 6 bases at V and 2 bases at J, leaving 8 bases unmatched. This CDR3 region has 15 residues. The CDR3 bases are TGTGCCAGTAGCCCCGAGGGAGGGGTCACAGATACGCAGTATTTT. Its protein is CASSPEGGVTDTQYF.

The rearrangement uses TRBV19 and TRBJ2-7; tentative D call: TRBD2 (6 bases). Trimming took 1 base from V and 0 from J, leaving 7 bases between them. Germline CDR1 and CDR2: LNHDA and SQIVND (reference sequence). This CDR3 contains 14 residues. CDR3 protein: CASSIVEGSYEQYF. The DNA of the CDR3 is TGTGCCAGTAGTATAGTGGAGGGCTCCTACGAGCAGTACTTC.

In this sample, this clone turned up a few times. The V and J genes are TRBV6-5 and TRBJ2-7; D is undetermined. Germline lookup yields CDR1 MNHEY and CDR2 SVGAGI. The CDR3 loop spans 14 amino acids. Trimming shortened V by 0 bases and J by 4 bases, and 10 bases separated the two germline ends. Written as DNA, the CDR3 is TGTGCCAGCAGTTACTCGTTCTTAGATTACGAGCAGTACTTC. Its protein is CASSYSFLDYEQYF.

J is TRBJ2-7 and V is TRBV7-2, with no clear D. The V gene's germline CDR1 is SGHTA and CDR2 FQGNSA. Trimming left V 4 bases short and J 0 bases short, with 13 bases between. The CDR3 consists of 15 residues. The CDR3 region has the DNA TGTGCCAGCAGCTCTAGACGCTCGAGCTCCTACGAGCAGTACTTC. Residues: CASSSRRSSSYEQYF.

The V and J genes are TRBV7-9 and TRBJ2-1; tentatively, D is TRBD2 (7 bases). The V gene's germline CDR1 is SEHNR and CDR2 FQNEAQ (reference sequence). This CDR3 has 15 residues. V was cut by 5 bases and J by 8 bases, with 19 bases left in between. The CDR3 nucleotides are TGTGCCAGCAGCCCTGGGGGGCGGGAGTGGGATGAGCAGTTCTTC. Translated, it gives CASSPGGREWDEQFF.

This rearrangement joins TRBV30 to TRBJ2-7; 9 bases are a match to TRBD1. After removal of 0 bases from V and 6 bases from J, the junction contained 0 bases not matched to a gene. The germline V gene encodes CDR1 GTSNPN and CDR2 SVGIG (reference sequence). The CDR3 runs to 12 residues. The CDR3 coding sequence is TGTGCCTGGAGTGTGACAGGGGGCGAGCAGTACTTC. Protein sequence: CAWSVTGGEQYF.

This chain uses TRBV30 with TRBJ2-5; 14 bases fit TRBD2. Trimming took 2 bases from V and 0 from J; bases not matched to a gene: 20. In germline, CDR1 is GTSNPN, CDR2 SVGIG (reference sequence). The CDR3 is 22 amino acids. The DNA of the CDR3 is TGTGCCTGGAGTAGGAGGGGGATAGGACTAGCGGGAGGAAGCCCGTACCAAGAGACCCAGTACTTC. Residues: CAWSRRGIGLAGGSPYQETQYF.

This chain uses TRBV5-1 with TRBJ2-7; the D gene is possibly TRBD1 (6 bases). Germline CDR1 is SGHRS and CDR2 is YFSETQ. The V end lost 4 bases, the J end lost 1 base, and 21 bases lay between the germline ends. CDR3 length: 17 amino acids. As DNA, the CDR3 is TGCGCCAGCAGCCTAACGATTACAGGGCACCGGTCCTACGAGCAGTACTTC. Amino acids: CASSLTITGHRSYEQYF.

V gene TRBV2 combines with J gene TRBJ1-5, with 7 bases aligning to TRBD1. From germline, CDR1 is SNHLY and CDR2 FYNNEI. The ends lost 9 bases at V and 2 bases at J; junction bases unmatched: 7. The CDR3 consists of 14 residues. The CDR3: CASQKDRGNQPQHF. The DNA of the CDR3 is TGTGCCAGTCAAAAAGACAGGGGCAATCAGCCCCAGCATTTT.

The genes are TRBV6-5 and TRBJ1-2, with D possibly matching TRBD1 (6 bases). Germline CDR1 MNHEY, CDR2 SVGAGI. CDR3 size: 15 residues. V lost 2 bases, J lost 3 bases, and 13 bases lay in between. CDR3 protein: CASSYNLDSYYGYTF. The CDR3 region has the DNA TGTGCCAGCAGTTACAACCTGGACAGTTACTATGGCTACACCTTC.

Of note for this clone: A junction boundary mismatches the germline segment, possibly from a read error. The chain combines TRBV5-6 with TRBJ2-3, with 8 bases identical to TRBD2. Looked up from germline, CDR1 is SGHDT and CDR2 is YYEEEE. The CDR3 runs to 17 residues. The CDR3 region has the DNA TGTGCCAACAGCCCCCCTCTGGGGCTAGCGGGTACTTATACGCAGTATTTT. Translation gives CANSPPLGLAGTYTQYF.

This chain joins TRBV6-1 and TRBJ2-7; 10 nucleotides match TRBD1. This CDR3 is built from 15 residues. V was pared by 4 bases and J by 4 bases, with 7 bases of the junction left unmatched. Germline CDR1 and CDR2: MNHNS and SASEGT. CDR3: CASSGSGTGVYEQYF. Written as DNA, the CDR3 is TGTGCCAGCAGTGGATCCGGGACAGGGGTTTACGAGCAGTACTTC.

Turning to this clone: Other nucleotide sequences in the sample specify the same CDR3. The rearrangement uses TRBV6-5 and TRBJ1-2, with 9 nucleotides matching TRBD1. V was clipped by 6 bases and J by 5 bases; unmatched bases: 4. Germline loops: CDR1 MNHEY, CDR2 SVGAGI. The CDR3 runs 13 residues. CDR3 sequence reads: CASSLDRGYGYTF. DNA for the CDR3: TGTGCCAGCAGCCTCGACAGGGGGTATGGCTACACCTTC.

CDR3 region: CATRIRWGADGYTF. The DNA for the CDR3 is TGTGCCACAAGGATCCGATGGGGAGCCGATGGCTACACCTTC. The chain recombines TRBV6-1 with TRBJ1-2; D is uncertain. The CDR3 is 14 amino acids. V was trimmed by 10 bases and J by 6 bases, leaving 21 bases between them. Germline V gene sequence: CDR1 MNHNS, CDR2 SASEGT.

The chain couples TRBV5-6 to TRBJ2-7; D is unclear. V was pared by 3 bases and J by 2 bases, with 18 bases between. Germline V gives CDR1 SGHDT, CDR2 YYEEEE. This CDR3 comprises 16 residues. The CDR3 sequence: CASSSFDTAHPYEQYF. Here the CDR3 DNA reads TGTGCCAGCAGCTCCTTCGACACCGCCCATCCCTACGAGCAGTACTTC.

The V and J genes are TRBV11-2 and TRBJ2-7; 10 bases align to TRBD2. This CDR3 region has 17 residues. Losses at the gene ends were 5 bases for V and 5 bases for J; bases not matched to a gene: 15. The germline gives CDR1 SGHAT, CDR2 FQNNGV. Written as DNA, the CDR3 is TGTGCCAGCAGCCTACCCCGAGCGGGAGGGCCGCCCGACGAGCAGTACTTC. This encodes CASSLPRAGGPPDEQYF.

V and J are TRBV28 and TRBJ1-5; D is ambiguous. Germline V gene lookup returns CDR1 MDHEN and CDR2 SYDVKM. The V and J ends lost 7 bases and 7 bases respectively, with 20 bases between them. This CDR3 is 15 amino acids long. CDR3 loop: CASTPAIARGQPQHF. CDR3 in DNA: TGTGCCAGCACCCCCGCCATAGCACGAGGGCAGCCCCAGCATTTT.

The chain couples TRBV6-5 to TRBJ2-3; maybe TRBD1 (6 bases). CDR1 and CDR2 (germline): MNHEY, SVGAGI. Trimming shortened V by 6 bases and J by 2 bases, and 12 bases separated the two germline ends. The CDR3 loop spans 14 amino acids. CDR3 bases: TGTGCCAGCAGGCACAGGGTGATCACAGATACGCAGTATTTT. Its protein is CASRHRVITDTQYF.

The chain employs TRBV28 and TRBJ2-1; D call uncertain. Germline V gene sequence: CDR1 MDHEN, CDR2 SYDVKM. V dropped 2 bases and J dropped 10 bases, with 9 bases sitting between them. The CDR3 length is 12 residues. CDR3 protein: CASSLTAREQFF. The CDR3 DNA reads TGTGCCAGCAGTTTAACGGCCAGGGAGCAGTTCTTC.

This clone was seen only a few times. The rearrangement joins TRBV18 to TRBJ1-5, with 9 nucleotides matching TRBD1. CDR1 and CDR2 (germline): KGHSH, LQKENI. This CDR3 contains 18 residues. With V trimmed by 6 bases and J by 5 bases, 17 bases remained unmatched. CDR3 in DNA: TGTGCCAGCTCCAAGGGGCGGAAAGGACAGGGGAGTGATCAGCCCCAGCATTTT. Its protein is CASSKGRKGQGSDQPQHF.

This clone has more than one count but fewer than ten. The V call is TRBV9, the J call TRBJ1-6; the D is unclear. From germline, CDR1 is SGDLS and CDR2 YYNGEE. Trimming left V 6 bases short and J 7 bases short, with 17 bases between. The CDR3 has 15 amino acids. CDR3 protein: CASTRDTRPNSPLHF. The CDR3 DNA sequence: TGTGCCAGCACCCGGGATACGAGACCAAATTCACCCCTCCACTTT.